The clone carrying this T cell receptor (beta chain) was observed a handful of times. Its antigen is unidentified. Each CDR3 protein gets one entry after TCRdb re-called the reads with MiXCR. This table has about 360,000 distinct CDR3 sequences, just under 35% appearing once. Germline CDR1 reads SGHTA; CDR2 reads FQGNSA. Trimming took 3 bases from V and 2 from J, leaving 14 bases between them. The CDR3 has 15 residues. The data were obtained in a study of T cell repertoires in cytomegalovirus infection. Study details: Selection of CMV epitopes for the study included recently identified HLA-C-restricted and well-studied HLA-B-restricted ones. In public TCR beta signatures, there were indications of both CMV infection and matching HLA type.

Study-level findings and limits: HLA-C-restricted, CMV-specific TCR beta clonotypes were dominant ex vivo.

This chain links TRBV7-2 with TRBJ2-7; no definite D call. The specimen was cultured PBMCs, collected from culture after CMV antigen stimulation. This sequence originates from a human donor in good health (CMV status not recorded). Some clones in this sample may be carry-over from other donors' samples. The CDR3: CASSLLFKVPYEQYF. The CDR3 region has the DNA TGTGCCAGCAGCTTGTTATTTAAGGTGCCCTACGAGCAGTACTTC.